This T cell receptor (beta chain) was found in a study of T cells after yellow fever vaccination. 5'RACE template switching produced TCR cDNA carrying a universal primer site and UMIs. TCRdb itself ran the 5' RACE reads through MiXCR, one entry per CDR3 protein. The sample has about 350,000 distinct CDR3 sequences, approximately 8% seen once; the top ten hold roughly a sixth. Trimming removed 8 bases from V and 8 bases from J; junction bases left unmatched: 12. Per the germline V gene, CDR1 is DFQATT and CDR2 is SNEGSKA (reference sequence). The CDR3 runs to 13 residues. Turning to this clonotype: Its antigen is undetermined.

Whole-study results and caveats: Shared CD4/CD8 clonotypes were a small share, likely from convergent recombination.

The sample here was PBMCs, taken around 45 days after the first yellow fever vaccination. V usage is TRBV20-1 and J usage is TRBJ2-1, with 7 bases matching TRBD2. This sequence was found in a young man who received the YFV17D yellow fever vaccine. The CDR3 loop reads CSRALGGLDEQFF. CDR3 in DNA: TGCAGTCGCGCCCTCGGGGGGTTGGATGAGCAGTTCTTC.